A single sample is the source of the 24 T cell receptor beta chains below, sequenced in a study of PD-1 blockade in classical Hodgkin lymphoma. Every patient was affected by relapse after autologous stem cell transplantation, while exposure to brentuximab vedotin was not uniform. CD4+ T cells were purified from thawed PBMCs by magnetic negative selection. Some clones are missing from TCRdb's copy, which holds only in-frame ones; the method was immunoSEQ multiplex PCR. Here the sample spans about 16,000 clones, roughly 80% being singletons. Specimen: CD4+ T cells from blood, collected at baseline. The receptors derive from a human donor with classical Hodgkin lymphoma.

This chain joins TRBV18 and TRBJ1-2; D is unresolved. With 5 bases removed from V and 4 bases from J, the gap between germline ends came to 17 bases. Germline loops: CDR1 KGHSH, CDR2 LQKENI. The CDR3 covers 15 residues. The CDR3 region has the DNA TGTGCCAGCTCATACGAGACCCTAGGGCGCTATGGCTACACCTTC. Protein sequence: CASSYETLGRYGYTF.

The chain uses TRBV9 and TRBJ1-3; D unresolved. V was clipped by 0 bases and J by 1 base, with 5 bases between them. The CDR3 is 14 residues long. The germline V gene encodes CDR1 SGDLS and CDR2 YYNGEE. The CDR3 protein is CASSVGVSGNTIYF. As DNA, the CDR3 is TGTGCCAGCAGCGTAGGAGTTTCTGGAAACACCATATATTTT. Full variable domain (rest looked up from reference TRBV9 and TRBJ1-3): DSGVTQTPKHLITATGQRVTLRCSPRSGDLSVYWYQQSLDQGLQFLIQYYNGEERAKGNILERFSAQQFPDLHSELNLSSLELGDSALYFCASSVGVSGNTIYFGEGSWLTVV.

The chain uses TRBV27 and TRBJ1-2, with 9 positions matching TRBD1. Germline V gives CDR1 MNHEY, CDR2 SMNVEV (reference sequence). J was trimmed by 2 bases and V by 0 bases; bases with no gene match: 4. This CDR3 is 16 amino acids long. The CDR3 sequence is CASSLSIGQGNYGYTF. In nucleotides, the CDR3 is TGTGCCAGCAGTTTATCGATCGGACAGGGGAACTATGGCTACACCTTC.

This chain links TRBV5-1 with TRBJ2-7; D uncertain. The V gene's germline CDR1 is SGHRS and CDR2 YFSETQ. The CDR3 covers 14 residues. V dropped 1 base and J dropped 8 bases, with 16 bases sitting between them. CDR3 nucleotides: TGCGCCAGCAGCTTGACGAGTGCTAGTTCCCAGCAGTACTTC. This codes for CASSLTSASSQQYF.

The chain has TRBV7-3 and TRBJ2-1; unclear D gene. Trimming removed 1 base from V and 0 bases from J, with 10 bases in between. This CDR3 has 16 residues. Germline assignment: CDR1 SGHTA and CDR2 FQGTGA. The CDR3 region is CASSLNPQVSYNEQFF. CDR3 DNA: TGTGCCAGCAGCTTAAACCCCCAGGTCTCCTACAATGAGCAGTTCTTC.

The rearrangement uses TRBV4-2 and TRBJ1-1, with a possible D match to TRBD1 (6 bases). This CDR3 has 17 amino acids. Germline CDR1 reads LGHNA; CDR2 reads YNFKEQ. The V end lost 0 bases, the J end lost 3 bases, and 17 bases lay between the germline ends. The CDR3: CASSQDIYRVGDTEAFF. The CDR3 bases are TGTGCCAGCAGCCAAGACATATACAGGGTTGGGGACACTGAAGCTTTCTTT.

V is TRBV7-2 and J is TRBJ2-2; no reliable D call. Trimming took 7 bases from V and 5 from J, leaving 14 bases between them. The CDR3 has 14 amino acids. Looked up from germline, CDR1 is SGHTA and CDR2 is FQGNSA. For the CDR3, the DNA is TGTGCCAGCACCCCCGCGTTTAATACCGGGGAGCTGTTTTTT. Amino acids: CASTPAFNTGELFF.

The chain recombines TRBV6-5 with TRBJ2-3; D is unclear. Germline V gives CDR1 MNHEY, CDR2 SVGAGI. The V end was cut by 4 bases, the J end by 0 bases, with 8 bases between. The CDR3 has 14 residues. The CDR3 reads CASSSPGSTDTQYF. The CDR3 DNA follows: TGTGCCAGCAGTTCCCCTGGGAGCACAGATACGCAGTATTTT.

This chain joins TRBV4-3 and TRBJ2-3, with no clear D. Per the germline V gene, CDR1 is LGHNA and CDR2 is YSLEER. The length of the CDR3 is 14 residues. Trimming left V 0 bases short and J 0 bases short, with 4 bases between. Here the CDR3 DNA reads TGCGCCAGCAGCCAAGACACTAGCACAGATACGCAGTATTTT. Amino acid sequence: CASSQDTSTDTQYF.

This chain connects TRBV19 to TRBJ1-5, with TRBD1 matching over 9 bases. J lost 3 bases, V lost 1 base, and 10 bases had no gene match. Germline lookup yields CDR1 LNHDA and CDR2 SQIVND (reference sequence). CDR3 length: 18 amino acids. CDR3 in amino acids: CASSIGSLGQGTNQPQHF. In DNA, the CDR3 is TGTGCCAGTAGTATAGGGTCCTTGGGACAGGGCACCAATCAGCCCCAGCATTTT.

The CDR3 loop is CASSQLAESSYEQYF. The CDR3 DNA is TGTGCCAGCAGCCAACTAGCGGAATCAAGCTACGAGCAGTACTTC. This rearrangement joins TRBV7-3 to TRBJ2-7; 8 nucleotides align to TRBD2. Germline trimming cut 5 bases from V and 3 bases from J; bases unmatched to any gene: 9. The CDR3 extends over 15 amino acids. Germline CDR1 and CDR2: SGHTA and FQGTGA.

This clone is a singleton in its sample. This chain connects TRBV28 to TRBJ1-2; no clear D gene. Germline V lookup: CDR1 MDHEN, CDR2 SYDVKM. Trimming took off 6 bases at V and 4 bases at J, with 12 bases between the two ends. The CDR3 totals 13 residues. The CDR3 sequence is CASSPQAAYGYTF. DNA of the CDR3: TGTGCCAGCAGCCCCCAAGCGGCCTATGGCTACACCTTC.

This chain links TRBV29-1 with TRBJ2-3, with 7 bases identical to TRBD1. The CDR3 consists of 14 residues. Trimming at V came to 5 bases and at J to 2 bases, leaving 7 bases not matched to a gene. Germline CDR1 reads SQVTM; CDR2 reads ANQGSEA. CDR3 sequence (DNA): TGCAGCGTTCGACAGGGAGCTTACACAGATACGCAGTATTTT. Translation gives CSVRQGAYTDTQYF.

The J gene is TRBJ2-3, the V gene TRBV27; weak D call: TRBD1 (5 bases). Germline V CDR1 and CDR2: MNHEY, SMNVEV (reference sequence). CDR3 size: 16 residues. The germline V and J ends were trimmed by 5 bases and 1 base, with 16 bases remaining between them. Here the CDR3 reads CASSPKNWGGTDTQYF. The CDR3 DNA is TGTGCCAGCAGTCCCAAGAACTGGGGCGGCACAGATACGCAGTATTTT.

The chain is built from TRBV11-2 and TRBJ2-5; D unresolved. Trimming stripped 5 bases from V and 0 bases from J, with 4 bases between. This CDR3 is built from 12 residues. In germline, CDR1 is SGHAT, CDR2 FQNNGV. CDR3: CASSNNQETQYF. The CDR3 DNA reads as TGTGCCAGCAGCAACAACCAAGAGACCCAGTACTTC.

This rearrangement joins TRBV27 to TRBJ2-2, with 11 bases that match TRBD1. The CDR3 totals 15 residues. Trimming cost V 8 bases and J 5 bases; bases outside gene matches: 7. The germline gives CDR1 MNHEY, CDR2 SMNVEV (reference sequence). The CDR3 protein is CASGRDRGATGELFF. Written as DNA, the CDR3 is TGTGCCAGCGGGCGGGACAGGGGGGCTACCGGGGAGCTGTTTTTT.

V usage is TRBV6-5 and J usage is TRBJ2-2, with D tentatively TRBD2 (6 bases). The V end was cut by 2 bases, the J end by 5 bases, with 12 bases between. Per germline, CDR1 MNHEY and CDR2 SVGAGI. The CDR3 contains 15 residues. The CDR3, as DNA: TGTGCCAGCAGTTACGCGTCGGGAGCAACCGGGGAGCTGTTTTTT. Translating it yields CASSYASGATGELFF.

The chain is built from TRBV6-1 and TRBJ2-2; D is undetermined. Germline CDR1 reads MNHNS; CDR2 reads SASEGT. This CDR3 contains 14 residues. V lost 5 bases and J lost 7, with 14 bases in between. CDR3 residues: CASSIYPLFGELFF. The CDR3 DNA reads as TGTGCCAGCAGTATATATCCCCTCTTCGGGGAGCTGTTTTTT.

This clone was seen only once. V and J are TRBV5-4 and TRBJ1-2; D is perhaps TRBD1 (6 bases). CDR3 length: 15 amino acids. Looked up from germline, CDR1 is SGHNT and CDR2 is YYREEE (reference sequence). V lost 3 bases and J lost 4, with 16 bases in between. CDR3 coding DNA: TGTGCCAGCAGCTCACCAGAACAGGGATTCTATGGCTACACCTTC. It codes for CASSSPEQGFYGYTF.

The V and J genes are TRBV5-1 and TRBJ1-6; no firm D call. The V gene lost 2 bases and the J gene lost 4 bases, with 7 bases spanning the gap. CDR1 and CDR2 from the germline V gene are SGHRS and YFSETQ. The CDR3 is made up of 14 amino acids. In DNA form, the CDR3 reads TGCGCCAGCAGCTTATTCGGGTATAATTCACCCCTCCACTTT. Translated, it gives CASSLFGYNSPLHF.

The chain uses TRBV19 and TRBJ1-2, with D unclear. From germline, CDR1 is LNHDA and CDR2 SQIVND (reference sequence). CDR3 length: 12 residues. Trimming removed 5 bases at V and 1 base at J, with 5 bases between. The CDR3 bases are TGTGCCAGTAGTCAGGATAACTATGGCTACACCTTC. It yields the protein CASSQDNYGYTF.

The chain links TRBV5-1 to TRBJ2-5, with D perhaps given as TRBD1 or TRBD2 (5 bases each). The tail of the sequence fits TRBJ2-7 better, so the J call may be wrong. Per the germline V gene, CDR1 is SGHRS and CDR2 is YFSETQ. The CDR3 totals 14 residues. As DNA, the CDR3 is TGCGCCAGCAGCTTGGCGGGACGGGACTACGAGCAGTACTTC. Its protein is CASSLAGRDYEQYF.

This rearrangement joins TRBV6-1 to TRBJ1-2; D remains ambiguous. Between the trimmed V and J ends, which lost 2 bases and 4 bases, there was a span of 20 bases. The germline gives CDR1 MNHNS, CDR2 SASEGT. This CDR3 comprises 17 residues. Written as DNA, the CDR3 is TGTGCCAGCAGTGAACGAGAACAGTCCCCGGTAATCTATGGCTACACCTTC. Translated, it gives CASSEREQSPVIYGYTF.

This clone was counted once. This rearrangement joins TRBV29-1 to TRBJ1-2; the D is unclear. The CDR3 runs 13 residues. Germline-derived CDR1 and CDR2 are SQVTM and ANQGSEA. Trimming removed 4 bases at V and 0 bases at J, with 9 bases between. The CDR3, as DNA: TGCAGCGTTGGGGGAGAAGCTAACTATGGCTACACCTTC. It translates to CSVGGEANYGYTF.